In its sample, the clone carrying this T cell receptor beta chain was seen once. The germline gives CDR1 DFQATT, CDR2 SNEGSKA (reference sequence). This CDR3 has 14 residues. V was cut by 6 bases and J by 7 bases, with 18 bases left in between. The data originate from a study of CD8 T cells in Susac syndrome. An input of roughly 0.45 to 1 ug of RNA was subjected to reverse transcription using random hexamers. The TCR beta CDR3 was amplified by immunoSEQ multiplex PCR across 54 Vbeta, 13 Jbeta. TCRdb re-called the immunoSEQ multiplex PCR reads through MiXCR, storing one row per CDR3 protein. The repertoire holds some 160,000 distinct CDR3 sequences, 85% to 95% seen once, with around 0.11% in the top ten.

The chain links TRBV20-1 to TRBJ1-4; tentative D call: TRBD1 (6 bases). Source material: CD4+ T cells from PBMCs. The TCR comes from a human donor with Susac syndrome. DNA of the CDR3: TGCAGTGCACGGGACACCATCGGAGGTGAAAAACTGTTTTTT. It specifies CSARDTIGGEKLFF.